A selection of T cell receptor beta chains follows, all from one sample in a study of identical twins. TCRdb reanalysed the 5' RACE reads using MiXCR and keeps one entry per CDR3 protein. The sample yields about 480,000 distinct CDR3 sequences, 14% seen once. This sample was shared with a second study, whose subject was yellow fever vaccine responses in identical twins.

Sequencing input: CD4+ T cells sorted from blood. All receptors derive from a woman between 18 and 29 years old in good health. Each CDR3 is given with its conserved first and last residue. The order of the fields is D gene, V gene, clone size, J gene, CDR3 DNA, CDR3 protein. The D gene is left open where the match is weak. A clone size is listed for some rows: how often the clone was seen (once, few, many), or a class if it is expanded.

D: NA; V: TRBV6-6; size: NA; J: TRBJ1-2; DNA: TGTGCCAGCAAACAGGGTACTAACTATGGCTACACCTTC; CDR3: CASKQGTNYGYTF
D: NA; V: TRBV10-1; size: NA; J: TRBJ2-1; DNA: TGCGCCAGCACCCTTTCTTACAATGAGCAGTTCTTC; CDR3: CASTLSYNEQFF
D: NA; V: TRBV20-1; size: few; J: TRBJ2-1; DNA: TGCAGTGCTACCGAAAATGAGCAGTTCTTC; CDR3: CSATENEQFF
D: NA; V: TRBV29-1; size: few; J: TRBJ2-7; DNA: TGCAGCGTTTGGGACATTTACGAGCAGTACTTC; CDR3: CSVWDIYEQYF
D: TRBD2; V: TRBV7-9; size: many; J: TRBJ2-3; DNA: TGTGCCACCTCCCTCGGGAGGGCCAGGACAGATACGCAGTATTTT; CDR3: CATSLGRARTDTQYF
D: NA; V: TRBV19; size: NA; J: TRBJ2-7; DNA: TGTGCCAGTAGTGGTCGCGGGGAGCAGTACTTC; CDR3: CASSGRGEQYF
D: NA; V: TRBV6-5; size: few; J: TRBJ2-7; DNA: TGTGCCAGCAGTAACGAAATAGCGGAGCAGTACTTC; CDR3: CASSNEIAEQYF
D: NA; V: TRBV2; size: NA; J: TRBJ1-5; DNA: TGTGCCAGCAGTGAAATGAGGACAGCTAATCAGCCCCAGCATTTT; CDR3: CASSEMRTANQPQHF
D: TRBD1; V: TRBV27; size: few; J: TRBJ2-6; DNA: TGTGCCAGCAGTCTCGGGACAGCCCTCTCTGGGGCCAACGTCCTGACTTTC; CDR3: CASSLGTALSGANVLTF
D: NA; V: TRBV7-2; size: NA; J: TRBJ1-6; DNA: TGTGCCAGCAGCTTGGTGAGGGGCGGTTCACCCCTCCACTTT; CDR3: CASSLVRGGSPLHF
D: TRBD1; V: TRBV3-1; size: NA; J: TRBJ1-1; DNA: TGTGCCAGCAGCAACAGGGGGGAAACTGAAGCTTTCTTT; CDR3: CASSNRGETEAFF
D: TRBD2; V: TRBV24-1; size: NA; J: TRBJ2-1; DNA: TGTGCCACCAGTGATGAACTAGCGGGAGTCAATGAGCAGTTCTTC; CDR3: CATSDELAGVNEQFF
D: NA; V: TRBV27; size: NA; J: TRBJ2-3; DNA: TGTGCCAGCAGGACTGTTGGAGTCGCAGATACGCAGTATTTT; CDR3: CASRTVGVADTQYF
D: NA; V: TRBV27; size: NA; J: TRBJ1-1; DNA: TGTGCCAGCAGTTCGGAGAACAGGATTACTTTCTTT; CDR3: CASSSENRITFF
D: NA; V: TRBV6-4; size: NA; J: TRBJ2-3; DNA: TGTGCCAGCAGTGACTCTCAAAGGGCCCAAAGGAATACGCAGTATTTT; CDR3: CASSDSQRAQRNTQYF
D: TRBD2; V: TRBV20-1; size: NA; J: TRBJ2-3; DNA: TGCAGTGCTAGAATGCGGGGGGCCACAGATACGCAGTATTTT; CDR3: CSARMRGATDTQYF
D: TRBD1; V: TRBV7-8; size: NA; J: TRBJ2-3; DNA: TGTGCCAGCAGCGCACGGACAGGGCAAAATACGCAGTATTTT; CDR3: CASSARTGQNTQYF
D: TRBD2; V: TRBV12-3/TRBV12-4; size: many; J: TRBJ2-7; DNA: TGTGCCAGCAGTTTCGGGGGGTCCTCCGAGCAGTACTTC; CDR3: CASSFGGSSEQYF
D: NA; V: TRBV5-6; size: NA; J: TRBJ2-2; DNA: TGTGCCAGCAGCTTGCCGCAGGGGAACACCGGGGAGCTGTTTTTT; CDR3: CASSLPQGNTGELFF
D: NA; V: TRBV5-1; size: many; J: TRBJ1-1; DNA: TGCGCCAGCAGCTACCAGGAGAACACTGAAGCTTTCTTT; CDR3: CASSYQENTEAFF
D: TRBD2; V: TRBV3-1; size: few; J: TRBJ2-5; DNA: TGTGCCAGCAGCCCCCGGCGGGGGACCCCAGAGACCCAGTACTTC; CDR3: CASSPRRGTPETQYF
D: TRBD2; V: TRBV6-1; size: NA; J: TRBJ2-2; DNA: TGTGCCAGCGGCCGCCCGCGACTAGCGGGAAGGGGGGCCGGGGAGCTGTTTTTT; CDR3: CASGRPRLAGRGAGELFF